One and the same sample provided the 8 T cell receptor beta chains below, sequenced in a study of regulatory T cells in long-lasting Graves disease (dated by TCRdb to the early 2020s). Library construction relied on multiplex PCR. The listed sequencing device is Illumina HiSeq 4000. CDR3 regions were amplified by Arm-PCR with iRepertoire HTBI primers to construct TCR beta libraries. TCRdb took the public reads, trimmed them with fastp at Q25, ran MiXCR for clone calling and kept in-frame beta chains. Every distinct CDR3 protein forms one entry, paired with its most common genes and DNA. The sample contains about 530,000 distinct CDR3 sequences, about 16% of them found a single time. 25% of the sample is held by the ten biggest clonotypes. Taken with the paper, the label for time point translates to: newly diagnosed GD, antithyroid drugs for less than 3 months. RNA was extracted from PBMCs in TRIzol for both TCR sequencing and RNA sequencing.

The sample was also linked to a second study, of T cells in Graves' hyperthyroidism and ophthalmopathy.

The sample was peripheral blood mononuclear cells (PBMCs), taken at new diagnosis, from a patient treated with antithyroid drugs. The receptors stem from a woman aged 35-60 years with Graves disease. Donor details come from another sample of the same person, matched by shared clones.

In its sample, this clonotype was seen many times. The chain joins TRBV6-1 to TRBJ2-3, with 9 bases aligning to TRBD2. With 2 bases clipped from V and 6 bases from J, the junction kept 6 bases outside the gene matches. Germline V gene lookup returns CDR1 MNHNS and CDR2 SASEGT. The CDR3 consists of 15 residues. The CDR3 nucleotides read TGTGCCAGCAGTGAAATGGGACTAGCATCTGATACGCAGTATTTT. It specifies CASSEMGLASDTQYF.

There are many counts of this clonotype. The V and J genes are TRBV7-8 and TRBJ1-1, with D possibly matching TRBD1 (6 bases). V lost 4 bases, J lost 4 bases, and 19 bases lay in between. The CDR3 has 16 amino acids. Germline V lookup: CDR1 SGHVS, CDR2 FQNEAQ. The CDR3 reads CASSSERGGGGTEAFF. The CDR3 bases are TGTGCCAGCAGCTCCGAAAGGGGGGGCGGCGGCACTGAAGCTTTCTTT.

In its sample, this clonotype was seen a few times. The rearrangement joins TRBV5-1 to TRBJ2-2; perhaps TRBD2 as D (5 bases). Germline assignment: CDR1 SGHRS and CDR2 YFSETQ. The V and J ends lost 2 bases and 4 bases respectively, with 12 bases between them. CDR3 length: 15 amino acids. As DNA, the CDR3 is TGCGCCAGCAGCTTACCGGGGAGCGGCACCGGGGAGCTGTTTTTT. Translating gives CASSLPGSGTGELFF. The full variable domain, with the rest looked up from reference TRBV5-1 and TRBJ2-2, is KAGVTQTPRYLIKTRGQQVTLSCSPISGHRSVSWYQQTPGQGLQFLFEYFSETQRNKGNFPGRFSGRQFSNSRSEMNVSTLELGDSALYLCASSLPGSGTGELFFGEGSRLTVL.

This clonotype has ten or more counts. This chain joins TRBV30 and TRBJ1-1; possibly TRBD1 for D (5 bases). Trimming took off 2 bases at V and 0 bases at J, with 10 bases between the two ends. The CDR3 runs to 14 residues. In germline, CDR1 is GTSNPN, CDR2 SVGIG (reference sequence). The CDR3 nucleotides read TGTGCCTGGAGTAAGGGGTTTATGAACACTGAAGCTTTCTTT. The encoded protein is CAWSKGFMNTEAFF.

A note on this clonotype: Possible read error: a much larger clone is one base away. The chain employs TRBV20-1 and TRBJ2-3; D possibly matches TRBD1 or TRBD2 (6 bases each). Germline V gene data show CDR1 as DFQATT and CDR2 as SNEGSKA (reference sequence). This CDR3 is built from 13 residues. V was trimmed by 5 bases and J by 3 bases, leaving 12 bases between them. The CDR3 sequence is CSADSGATDTQYF. CDR3 nucleotide sequence: TGCAGTGCTGACTCGGGGGCGACAGATACGCAGTATTTT.

The DNA of the CDR3 is TGTGCCAGCAGTTATTGGAGCGGAGAGATATCCTACGAGCAGTACTTC. Residues: CASSYWSGEISYEQYF. The chain links TRBV6-5 to TRBJ2-7; weak D call: TRBD2 (5 bases). From germline, CDR1 is MNHEY and CDR2 SVGAGI. The CDR3 runs 16 residues. The ends were cut back, 3 bases at V and 1 base at J, with 16 bases in the middle.

The chain has TRBV18 and TRBJ1-1, with D perhaps matching TRBD1 (5 bases). The CDR3 length is 15 residues. CDR1 and CDR2 (germline): KGHSH, LQKENI. The V end was cut by 2 bases, the J end by 1 base, with 11 bases between. This CDR3 reads CASSPAGRANTEAFF. As DNA, the CDR3 is TGTGCCAGCTCACCAGCGGGACGAGCGAACACTGAAGCTTTCTTT.

The sample holds a few counts of this clonotype. The chain recombines TRBV6-2 or TRBV6-3 with TRBJ1-1, with D tentatively TRBD1 (6 bases). V was pared by 2 bases and J by 4 bases, with 14 bases between. Germline V gene sequence: CDR1 MNHEY, CDR2 SVGEGT. The CDR3 consists of 15 residues. The CDR3 coding sequence is TGTGCCAGCAGTTACCCCCAGGGGAAGAGCACTGAAGCTTTCTTT. Protein product: CASSYPQGKSTEAFF.